This entry lists 26 T cell receptor beta chains sequenced from one sample in a study of lymphopenia after photon versus proton radiotherapy. Sequencing used immunoSEQ multiplex PCR; TCRdb keeps in-frame clones, though not all of them. The table includes some 64,000 clones, about 90% detected once. Sequencing used peripheral blood, obtained from a patient treated with proton-based radiotherapy. These TCRs come from a man older than 75 with esophageal cancer.

CDR3 protein: CASSTRHRDFSGNTIYF. CDR3 sequence (DNA): TGTGCCAGCAGCACCCGCCACAGGGACTTCTCTGGAAACACCATATATTTT. The chain combines TRBV11-2 with TRBJ1-3; D is possibly TRBD1 (6 bases). Germline V gene sequence: CDR1 SGHAT, CDR2 FQNNGV. This CDR3 spans 17 amino acids. V lost 5 bases and J lost 0, with 17 bases in between.

V is TRBV9 and J is TRBJ1-5; 9 bases are shared with TRBD1. The CDR3 spans 16 residues. The germline CDR1 and CDR2 sequences are SGDLS and YYNGEE. Germline trimming cut 5 bases from V and 2 bases from J; bases unmatched to any gene: 8. In DNA form, the CDR3 reads TGTGCCAGCAGGATCCACAGGGGGCGCGGCAATCAGCCCCAGCATTTT. This gives the protein CASRIHRGRGNQPQHF. The complete variable domain, with remaining parts taken from reference TRBV9 and TRBJ1-5, reads DSGVTQTPKHLITATGQRVTLRCSPRSGDLSVYWYQQSLDQGLQFLIQYYNGEERAKGNILERFSAQQFPDLHSELNLSSLELGDSALYFCASRIHRGRGNQPQHFGDGTRLSIL.

Worth noting for this clone: The sample contains more than one DNA sequence encoding this CDR3. V usage is TRBV5-5 and J usage is TRBJ2-5; the D gene is possibly TRBD2 (7 bases). Trimming pared 4 bases from V and 4 bases from J, leaving 14 bases between. CDR1 SGHKS and CDR2 YYEKEE come from the germline V gene (reference sequence). This CDR3 spans 14 amino acids. This CDR3 is CASSPSGGGETQYF. Written as DNA, the CDR3 is TGTGCCAGCAGCCCTAGCGGAGGGGGAGAGACCCAGTACTTC.

The chain recombines TRBV18 with TRBJ2-6; 7 nucleotides align to TRBD1. From germline, CDR1 is KGHSH and CDR2 LQKENI. The CDR3 length is 14 residues. V shed 5 bases and J 10 bases; nucleotides not matched to a gene: 8. The DNA for the CDR3 is TGTGCCAGCTCAGGGATGGGGACAGTAAACGTCCTGACTTTC. Translated: CASSGMGTVNVLTF. Filled out from reference TRBV18 and TRBJ2-6, the complete variable domain reads NAGVMQNPRHLVRRRGQEARLRCSPMKGHSHVYWYRQLPEEGLKFMVYLQKENIIDESGMPKERFSAEFPKEGPSILRIQQVVRGDSAAYFCASSGMGTVNVLTFGAGSRLTVL.

This clone was seen just once. This sequence joins TRBV7-2 and TRBJ2-7; perhaps TRBD2 as D (7 bases). The CDR3 extends over 15 amino acids. CDR1 is SGHTA, CDR2 FQGNSA, per germline. V lost 5 bases and J 6 bases, leaving 20 bases between the germline ends. In DNA, the CDR3 is TGTGCCAGCAGCAACGGGGGGCAGGGGTATGGCGAGCAGTACTTC. Translated, it gives CASSNGGQGYGEQYF.

The gene calls are TRBV6-4 and TRBJ2-3, with D perhaps assigned TRBD1 or TRBD2 (5 bases each). The CDR3 extends over 15 amino acids. Deletions cut 3 bases from V and 4 bases from J, with 14 bases between. Germline CDR1 reads MRHNA; CDR2 reads SNTAGT. The CDR3 reads CASSEGWMGADTQYF. The CDR3 bases are TGTGCCAGCAGTGAAGGCTGGATGGGGGCAGATACGCAGTATTTT.

A single count supports this clone. The V call is TRBV2, the J call TRBJ2-3; D not certain. V was shortened by 6 bases and J by 1 base, with 17 bases between the two germline ends. Germline-derived CDR1 and CDR2 are SNHLY and FYNNEI. This CDR3 comprises 16 residues. The CDR3 spells CASRPGLVAGTDTQYF. CDR3 coding DNA: TGTGCCAGCAGGCCCGGGTTAGTCGCCGGCACAGATACGCAGTATTTT.

The chain is built from TRBV4-1 and TRBJ2-3; tentative D call: TRBD1 (5 bases). Germline CDR1 and CDR2: MGHRA and YSYEKL. V was cut by 0 bases and J by 1 base, with 11 bases left in between. CDR3 length equals 16 residues. The CDR3: CASSQDDWGGTDTQYF. CDR3 nucleotide sequence: TGCGCCAGCAGCCAAGATGACTGGGGCGGCACAGATACGCAGTATTTT.

The chain combines TRBV6-5 with TRBJ1-5; 8 bases line up with TRBD1. The V gene's germline CDR1 is MNHEY and CDR2 SVGAGI. This CDR3 contains 15 residues. V lost 2 bases and J lost 1; bases outside the gene matches: 1. This CDR3 is CASSYDRGSNQPQHF. The CDR3, as DNA: TGTGCCAGCAGTTACGACAGGGGAAGCAATCAGCCCCAGCATTTT.

This rearrangement joins TRBV4-1 to TRBJ2-2, with unresolved D. The CDR3 contains 15 residues. The germline V and J ends were trimmed by 3 bases and 4 bases, with 12 bases remaining between them. The germline V gene has CDR1 MGHRA and CDR2 YSYEKL. CDR3 loop: CASSHPGRLTGELFF. For the CDR3, the DNA is TGCGCCAGCAGCCACCCGGGTCGACTCACCGGGGAGCTGTTTTTT.

This clone was seen a handful of times. The rearrangement joins TRBV15 to TRBJ1-1; a possible D gene is TRBD1 (5 bases). In germline, CDR1 is LNHNV, CDR2 YYDKDF (reference sequence). The V end was cut by 1 base, the J end by 4 bases, with 10 bases between. The CDR3 consists of 14 residues. The CDR3 region has the DNA TGTGCCACCAGCAGAGGGGGCGACACCACTGAAGCTTTCTTT. Residues: CATSRGGDTTEAFF.

This clone has only one observation. V gene TRBV11-2 combines with J gene TRBJ1-1; D perhaps matches TRBD1 (5 bases). V gave up 5 bases and J gave up 1 base, with 20 bases separating them. CDR3 length equals 17 residues. CDR1 and CDR2 from the germline V gene are SGHAT and FQNNGV. CDR3 sequence (DNA): TGTGCCAGCAGCGGAGGGGTCTGGCAGGGTGGGAACACTGAAGCTTTCTTT. This encodes CASSGGVWQGGNTEAFF.

The genes are TRBV19 and TRBJ2-3, with D hard to call. Germline V CDR1 and CDR2: LNHDA, SQIVND (reference sequence). The CDR3 spans 14 residues. The V end was cut by 5 bases, the J end by 0 bases, with 9 bases between. The CDR3: CASSWSGSTDTQYF. Here the CDR3 DNA reads TGTGCCAGTAGTTGGTCGGGTAGCACAGATACGCAGTATTTT.

Only one count was recorded for this clone. This sequence joins TRBV6-1 and TRBJ1-1, with TRBD1 as a possible D gene (5 bases). Between the trimmed V and J ends, which lost 3 bases and 5 bases, there was a span of 10 bases. Germline V gene data show CDR1 as MNHNS and CDR2 as SASEGT. The CDR3 is 13 amino acids. CDR3 coding DNA: TGTGCCAGCAGTGAGGCCAGGGAGACTGAAGCTTTCTTT. It encodes CASSEARETEAFF.

The CDR3 DNA sequence: TGCGCCAGCAGCGTCGCTAGCGGGGCCAACAATGAGCAGTTCTTC. It encodes CASSVASGANNEQFF. The gene calls are TRBV5-1 and TRBJ2-1; 9 nucleotides match TRBD2. Germline-derived CDR1 and CDR2 are SGHRS and YFSETQ. J gave up 5 bases and V 4 bases, and 7 bases lay outside the gene matches. The CDR3 loop spans 15 amino acids.

The chain carries TRBV18 and TRBJ1-1; D not resolved. V lost 6 bases and J 4 bases, leaving 24 bases between the germline ends. This CDR3 has 17 residues. Germline CDR1 KGHSH, CDR2 LQKENI. CDR3 nucleotides: TGTGCCAGCTCTTTCACCCCCTCCCCCGGGAAGGGCACTGAAGCTTTCTTT. It is translated as CASSFTPSPGKGTEAFF. Full variable domain (missing parts from reference TRBV18 and TRBJ1-1): NAGVMQNPRHLVRRRGQEARLRCSPMKGHSHVYWYRQLPEEGLKFMVYLQKENIIDESGMPKERFSAEFPKEGPSILRIQQVVRGDSAAYFCASSFTPSPGKGTEAFFGQGTRLTVV.

The V gene is TRBV6-1, the J gene TRBJ2-7; D possibly uses TRBD1 or TRBD2 (7 bases each). Germline V gene lookup returns CDR1 MNHNS and CDR2 SASEGT. CDR3 length: 14 residues. The V end was cut by 1 base, the J end by 7 bases, with 14 bases between. The CDR3, as DNA: TGTGCCAGCAGTGAAGGTAGCAGGGGGGGTGAGCAGTACTTC. This encodes CASSEGSRGGEQYF.

The chain couples TRBV23-1 to TRBJ2-7; D is uncertain. TRBV23-1 is identified as an open reading frame with a role that is uncertain. The CDR3 runs 13 residues. V was shortened by 2 bases and J by 3 bases, with 8 bases between the two germline ends. As DNA, the CDR3 is TGCGCCAGCAGTCAACACAGAGACTACGAGCAGTACTTC. This codes for CASSQHRDYEQYF.

V usage is TRBV6-6 and J usage is TRBJ1-2; perhaps TRBD1 as D (5 bases). Germline V gives CDR1 MNHNY, CDR2 SVGAGI (reference sequence). V lost 5 bases and J 3 bases, leaving 7 bases between the germline ends. The CDR3 loop spans 12 amino acids. The CDR3 sequence is CASSGRDYGYTF. In nucleotides, the CDR3 is TGTGCCAGCAGTGGCAGGGACTATGGCTACACCTTC.

V and J are TRBV9 and TRBJ1-1; 7 nucleotides agree with TRBD1. Germline-derived CDR1 and CDR2 are SGDLS and YYNGEE. This CDR3 contains 14 residues. V lost 0 bases to trimming and J lost 6 bases; unmatched junction nucleotides: 5. The CDR3 here is CASSVGRDRPEAFF. The CDR3 DNA reads TGTGCCAGCAGCGTAGGGCGGGACAGACCTGAAGCTTTCTTT.

The chain is built from TRBV19 and TRBJ2-7, with unresolved D. V was shortened by 3 bases and J by 1 base, with 10 bases between the two germline ends. The CDR3 loop spans 14 amino acids. Germline V gives CDR1 LNHDA, CDR2 SQIVND (reference sequence). CDR3 DNA sequence: TGTGCCAGTAGTATCGGGCAGTCATCCTACGAGCAGTACTTC. It translates to CASSIGQSSYEQYF.

V is TRBV7-2 and J is TRBJ1-2; 9 bases fit TRBD1. The CDR3 sequence is 14 residues long. V gave up 5 bases and J gave up 2 bases; unmatched junction bases: 3. Germline V gene data show CDR1 as SGHTA and CDR2 as FQGNSA. The CDR3 loop is CASSLDRGNYGYTF. Here the CDR3 DNA reads TGTGCCAGCAGCCTGGACAGGGGCAACTATGGCTACACCTTC.

The chain is built from TRBV5-4 and TRBJ1-4; 9 nucleotides line up with TRBD1. CDR3 length: 13 amino acids. V trimming: 4 bases; J trimming: 8 bases; junction bases outside the gene matches: 3. Germline V CDR1 and CDR2: SGHNT, YYREEE (reference sequence). Written as DNA, the CDR3 is TGTGCCAGCAGCCCGGGGACAGGGGAAAAACTGTTTTTT. Translating gives CASSPGTGEKLFF.

V is TRBV5-1 and J is TRBJ1-2; D not certain. The germline V gene has CDR1 SGHRS and CDR2 YFSETQ. The CDR3 has 13 residues. V was cut by 2 bases and J by 4 bases, with 9 bases left in between. The CDR3 DNA follows: TGCGCCAGCAGCTTAGGCCAGTCCTATGGCTACACCTTC. It yields the protein CASSLGQSYGYTF.

This sequence joins TRBV7-2 and TRBJ1-5, with TRBD1 matching over 10 bases. From germline, CDR1 is SGHTA and CDR2 FQGNSA. The J segment lost 7 bases and the V segment lost 1 base, leaving 7 bases of the junction unmatched. The CDR3 is 16 residues long. The CDR3 here is CASSLVGTGEGQPQHF. The CDR3 nucleotides read TGTGCCAGCAGCTTAGTGGGGACAGGGGAAGGACAGCCCCAGCATTTT.

The CDR3 loop reads CASSLEGRGRGYGYTF. The CDR3 DNA reads as TGTGCCAGCAGCTTAGAAGGACGGGGTCGGGGCTATGGCTACACCTTC. The rearrangement links TRBV11-2 to TRBJ1-2; D is ambiguous. Between the trimmed V and J ends, which lost 0 bases and 4 bases, there was a span of 15 bases. Germline V gene sequence: CDR1 SGHAT, CDR2 FQNNGV. The CDR3 contains 16 residues.